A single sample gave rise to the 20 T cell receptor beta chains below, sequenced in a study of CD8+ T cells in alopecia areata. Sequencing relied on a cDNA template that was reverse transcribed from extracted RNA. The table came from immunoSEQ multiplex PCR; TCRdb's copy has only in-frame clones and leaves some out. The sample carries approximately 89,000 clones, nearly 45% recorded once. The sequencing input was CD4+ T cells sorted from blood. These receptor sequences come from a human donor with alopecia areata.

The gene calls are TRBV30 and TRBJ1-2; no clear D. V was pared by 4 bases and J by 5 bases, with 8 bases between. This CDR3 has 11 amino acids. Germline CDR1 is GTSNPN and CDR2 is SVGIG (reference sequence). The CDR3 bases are TGTGCCTGGAAAGAGGCGTATGGCTACACCTTC. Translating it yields CAWKEAYGYTF.

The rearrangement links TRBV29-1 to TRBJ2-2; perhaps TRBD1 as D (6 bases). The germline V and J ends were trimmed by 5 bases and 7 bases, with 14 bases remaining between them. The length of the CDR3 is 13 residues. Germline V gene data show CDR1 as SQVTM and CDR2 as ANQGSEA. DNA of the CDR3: TGCAGCGTTATCAGGGGCGGGCACGGGGAGCTGTTTTTT. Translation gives CSVIRGGHGELFF.

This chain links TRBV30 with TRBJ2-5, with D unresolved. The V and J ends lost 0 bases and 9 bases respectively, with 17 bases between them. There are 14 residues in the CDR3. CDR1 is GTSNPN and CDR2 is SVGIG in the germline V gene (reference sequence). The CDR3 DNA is TGTGCCTGGAGTGTGCCTAGTAGAGATTGGTCCCAGTACTTC. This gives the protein CAWSVPSRDWSQYF.

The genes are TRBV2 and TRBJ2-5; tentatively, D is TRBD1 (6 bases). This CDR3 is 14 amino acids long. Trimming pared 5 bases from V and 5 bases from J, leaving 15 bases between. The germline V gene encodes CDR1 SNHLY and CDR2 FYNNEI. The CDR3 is CASSSTGIVETQYF. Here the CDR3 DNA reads TGTGCCAGCAGTTCCACAGGGATTGTCGAGACCCAGTACTTC.

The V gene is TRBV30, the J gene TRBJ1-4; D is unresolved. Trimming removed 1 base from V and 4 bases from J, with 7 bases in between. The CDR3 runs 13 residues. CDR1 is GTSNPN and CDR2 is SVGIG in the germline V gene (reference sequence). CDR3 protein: CAWSASFNEKLFF. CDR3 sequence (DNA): TGTGCCTGGAGTGCTTCCTTTAATGAAAAACTGTTTTTT.

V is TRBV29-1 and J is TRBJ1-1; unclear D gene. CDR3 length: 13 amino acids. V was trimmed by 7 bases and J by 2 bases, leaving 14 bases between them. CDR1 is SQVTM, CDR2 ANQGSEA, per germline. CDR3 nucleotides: TGCAGCGGGGGTCGGGCAGGCAACACTGAAGCTTTCTTT. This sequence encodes CSGGRAGNTEAFF.

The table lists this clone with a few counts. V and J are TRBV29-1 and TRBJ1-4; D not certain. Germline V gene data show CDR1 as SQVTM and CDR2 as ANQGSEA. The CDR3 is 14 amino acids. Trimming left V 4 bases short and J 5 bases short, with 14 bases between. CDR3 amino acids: CSVGSLTANEKLFF. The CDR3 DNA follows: TGCAGCGTTGGGTCCCTCACAGCGAATGAAAAACTGTTTTTT.

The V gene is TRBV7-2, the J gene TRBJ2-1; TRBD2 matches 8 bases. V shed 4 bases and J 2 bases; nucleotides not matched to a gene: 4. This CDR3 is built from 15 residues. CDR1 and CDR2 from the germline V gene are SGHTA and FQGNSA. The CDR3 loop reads CASSSGGSAYNEQFF. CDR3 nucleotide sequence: TGTGCCAGCAGCTCGGGGGGGAGTGCCTACAATGAGCAGTTCTTC.

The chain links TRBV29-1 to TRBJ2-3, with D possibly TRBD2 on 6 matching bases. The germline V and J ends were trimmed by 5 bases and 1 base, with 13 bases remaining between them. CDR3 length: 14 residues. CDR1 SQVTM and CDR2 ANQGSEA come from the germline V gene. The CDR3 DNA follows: TGCAGCGTTAGTTCTAGCGTTGGCACAGATACGCAGTATTTT. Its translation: CSVSSSVGTDTQYF.

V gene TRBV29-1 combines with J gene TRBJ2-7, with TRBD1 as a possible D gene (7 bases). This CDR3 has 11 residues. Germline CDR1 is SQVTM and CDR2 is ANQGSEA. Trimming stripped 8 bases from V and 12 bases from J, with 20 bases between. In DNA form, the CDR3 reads TGCAGCTCAAGAGACAGGGAGCGGGCGTACTTC. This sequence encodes CSSRDRERAYF.

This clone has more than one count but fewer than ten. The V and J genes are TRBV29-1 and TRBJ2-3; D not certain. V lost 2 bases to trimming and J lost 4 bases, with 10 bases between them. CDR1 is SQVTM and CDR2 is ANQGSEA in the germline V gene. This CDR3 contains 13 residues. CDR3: CSVESPSADTQYF. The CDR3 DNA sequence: TGCAGCGTTGAAAGTCCGAGTGCAGATACGCAGTATTTT.

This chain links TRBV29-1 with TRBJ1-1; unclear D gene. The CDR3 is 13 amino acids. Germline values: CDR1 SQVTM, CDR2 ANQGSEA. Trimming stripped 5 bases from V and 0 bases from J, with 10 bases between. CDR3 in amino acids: CSVKRMMNTEAFF. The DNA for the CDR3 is TGCAGCGTTAAGAGAATGATGAACACTGAAGCTTTCTTT.

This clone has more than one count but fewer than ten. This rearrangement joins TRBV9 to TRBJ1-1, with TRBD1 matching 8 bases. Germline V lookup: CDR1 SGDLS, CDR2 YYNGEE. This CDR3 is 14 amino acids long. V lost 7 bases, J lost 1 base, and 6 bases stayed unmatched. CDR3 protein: CASPGGTGNTEAFF. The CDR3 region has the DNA TGTGCCAGCCCCGGGGGGACAGGGAACACTGAAGCTTTCTTT.

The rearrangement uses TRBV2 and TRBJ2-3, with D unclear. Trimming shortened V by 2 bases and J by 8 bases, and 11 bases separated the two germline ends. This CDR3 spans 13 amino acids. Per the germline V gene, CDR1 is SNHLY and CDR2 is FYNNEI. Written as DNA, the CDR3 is TGTGCCAGCAGTGAAATCCGCGGAACTACGCAGTATTTT. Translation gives CASSEIRGTTQYF.

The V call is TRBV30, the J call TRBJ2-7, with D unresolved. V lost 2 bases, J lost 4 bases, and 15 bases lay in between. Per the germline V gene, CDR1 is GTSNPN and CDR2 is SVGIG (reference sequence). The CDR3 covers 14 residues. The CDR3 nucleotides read TGTGCCTGGAGTAGAAAAGGAGTAAGGTACGAGCAGTACTTC. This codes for CAWSRKGVRYEQYF.

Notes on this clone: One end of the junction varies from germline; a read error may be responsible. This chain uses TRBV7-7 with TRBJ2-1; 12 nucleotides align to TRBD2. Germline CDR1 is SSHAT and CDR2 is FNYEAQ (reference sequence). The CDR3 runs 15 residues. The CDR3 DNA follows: TGTGCTAGCAGCCCGCGACTAGCGGGGGAAAATGAGCAGTTCTTC. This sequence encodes CASSPRLAGENEQFF. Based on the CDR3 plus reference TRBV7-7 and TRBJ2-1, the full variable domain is GAGVSQSPRYKVTKRGQDVTLRCDPISSHATLYWYQQALGQGPEFLTYFNYEAQPDKSGLPSDRFSAERPEGSISTLTIQRTEQRDSAMYRCASSPRLAGENEQFFGPGTRLTVL.

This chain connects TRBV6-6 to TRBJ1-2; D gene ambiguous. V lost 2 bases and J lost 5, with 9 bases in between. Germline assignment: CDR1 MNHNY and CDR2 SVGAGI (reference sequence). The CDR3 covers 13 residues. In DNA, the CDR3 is TGTGCCAGCAGTTACCTCGGAGAGTATGGCTACACCTTC. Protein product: CASSYLGEYGYTF.

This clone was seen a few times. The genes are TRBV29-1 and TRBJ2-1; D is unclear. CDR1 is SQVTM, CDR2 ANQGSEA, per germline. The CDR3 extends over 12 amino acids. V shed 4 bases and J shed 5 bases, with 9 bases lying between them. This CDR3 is CSVGRMNNEQFF. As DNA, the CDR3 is TGCAGCGTTGGTAGAATGAACAATGAGCAGTTCTTC.

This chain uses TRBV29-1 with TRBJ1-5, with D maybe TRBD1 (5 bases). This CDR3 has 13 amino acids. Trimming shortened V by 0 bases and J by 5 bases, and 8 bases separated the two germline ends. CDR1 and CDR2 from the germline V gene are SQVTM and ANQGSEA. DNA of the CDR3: TGCAGCGTTGAAGAAGGAGGGGATCAGCCCCAGCATTTT. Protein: CSVEEGGDQPQHF.

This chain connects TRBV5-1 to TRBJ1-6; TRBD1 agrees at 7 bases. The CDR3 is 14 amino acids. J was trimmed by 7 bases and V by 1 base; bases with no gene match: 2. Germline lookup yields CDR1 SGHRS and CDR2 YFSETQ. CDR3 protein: CASSLPGGNSPLHF. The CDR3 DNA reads TGCGCCAGCAGCTTGCCAGGGGGAAATTCACCCCTCCACTTT.